The present TCR beta chain was sequenced within a study of shared clonotypes between healthy human individuals. Study-wide findings and caveats: Shared across four donors were roughly 4.8% of the naive CD4 clonotypes. The rarefaction results pointed to incomplete sorted-subset sequencing despite large depth.

Libraries were prepared by immunoSEQ multiplex PCR; TCRdb keeps only in-frame clonotypes and omits some of them. Counted here are some 2.1 million clones, 85% to 95% occurring once; the ten biggest clones make up 0.13%. The investigators split CD4+ cells into a CD45RA+ naive subset and a CD45RA-negative memory subset. With respect to this clone: The target antigen is unknown.

The sequenced material came from naive CD4+ T cells sorted from blood. The sample's subset: CD45RA+ positively selected. This TCR came from a man aged 18-30 years in good health.

CDR3 nucleotides: TGTGCCAGCAGCCCAGCAGGGTTCTACGAGCAGTACTTC. It specifies CASSPAGFYEQYF. The V and J genes are TRBV7-2 and TRBJ2-7; D is possibly TRBD1 (5 bases). Per the germline V gene, CDR1 is SGHTA and CDR2 is FQGNSA. V shed 5 bases and J shed 3 bases, with 11 bases lying between them. The CDR3 runs 13 residues.